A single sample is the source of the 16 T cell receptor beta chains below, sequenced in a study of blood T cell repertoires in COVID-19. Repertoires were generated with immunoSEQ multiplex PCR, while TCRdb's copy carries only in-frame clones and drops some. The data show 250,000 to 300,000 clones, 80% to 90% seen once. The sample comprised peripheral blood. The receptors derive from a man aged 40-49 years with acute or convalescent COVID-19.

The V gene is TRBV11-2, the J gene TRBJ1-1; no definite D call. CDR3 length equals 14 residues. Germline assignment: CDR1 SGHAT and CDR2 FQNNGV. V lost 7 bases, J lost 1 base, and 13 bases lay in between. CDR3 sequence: CASTSEYGNTEAFF. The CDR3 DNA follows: TGTGCCAGCACCTCCGAGTATGGGAACACTGAAGCTTTCTTT.

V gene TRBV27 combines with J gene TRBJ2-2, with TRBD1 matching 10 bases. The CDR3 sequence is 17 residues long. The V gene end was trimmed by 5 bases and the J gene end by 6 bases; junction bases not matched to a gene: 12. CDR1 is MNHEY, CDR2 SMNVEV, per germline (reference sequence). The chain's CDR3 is CASSPKTGGARAGELFF. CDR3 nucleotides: TGTGCCAGCAGTCCCAAGACAGGGGGCGCGAGGGCCGGGGAGCTGTTTTTT.

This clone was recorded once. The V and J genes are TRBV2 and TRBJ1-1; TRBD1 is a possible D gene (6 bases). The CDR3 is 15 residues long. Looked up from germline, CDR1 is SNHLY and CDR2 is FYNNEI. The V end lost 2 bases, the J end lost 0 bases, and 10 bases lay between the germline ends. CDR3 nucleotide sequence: TGTGCCAGCAGTGAATTGGGGGCAATGAACACTGAAGCTTTCTTT. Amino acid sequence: CASSELGAMNTEAFF.

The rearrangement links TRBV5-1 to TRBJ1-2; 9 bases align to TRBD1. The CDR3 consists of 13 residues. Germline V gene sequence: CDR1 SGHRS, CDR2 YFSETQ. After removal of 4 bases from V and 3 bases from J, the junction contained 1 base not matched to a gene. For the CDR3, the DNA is TGCGCCAGCAGCGACAGGGGGGACTATGGCTACACCTTC. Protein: CASSDRGDYGYTF.

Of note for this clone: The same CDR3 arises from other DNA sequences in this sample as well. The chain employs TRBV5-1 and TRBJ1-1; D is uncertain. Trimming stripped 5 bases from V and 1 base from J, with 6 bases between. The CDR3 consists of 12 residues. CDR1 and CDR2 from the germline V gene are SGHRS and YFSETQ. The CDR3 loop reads CASSRGNTEAFF. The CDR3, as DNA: TGCGCCAGCAGTCGAGGGAACACTGAAGCTTTCTTT.

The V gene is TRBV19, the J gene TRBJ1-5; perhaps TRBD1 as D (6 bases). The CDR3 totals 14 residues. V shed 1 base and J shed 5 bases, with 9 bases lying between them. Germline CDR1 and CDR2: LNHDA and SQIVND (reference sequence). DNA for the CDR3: TGTGCCAGTAGTATAGGGACAGTCTATCAGCCCCAGCATTTT. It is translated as CASSIGTVYQPQHF.

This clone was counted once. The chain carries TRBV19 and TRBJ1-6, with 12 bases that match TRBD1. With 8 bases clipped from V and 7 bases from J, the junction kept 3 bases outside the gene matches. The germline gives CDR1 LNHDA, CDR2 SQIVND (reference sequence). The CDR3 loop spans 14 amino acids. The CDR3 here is CASSGQGANSPLHF. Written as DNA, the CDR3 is TGTGCCAGTTCGGGACAGGGGGCAAATTCACCCCTCCACTTT.

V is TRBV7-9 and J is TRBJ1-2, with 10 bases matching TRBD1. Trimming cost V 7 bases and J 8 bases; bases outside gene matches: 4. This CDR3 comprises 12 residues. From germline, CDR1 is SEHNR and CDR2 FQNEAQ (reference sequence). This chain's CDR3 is CASTGQGGGYTF. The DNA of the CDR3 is TGTGCCAGCACCGGACAGGGGGGAGGCTACACCTTC. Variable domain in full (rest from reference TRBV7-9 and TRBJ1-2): DTGVSQNPRHKITKRGQNVTFRCDPISEHNRLYWYRQTLGQGPEFLTYFQNEAQLEKSRLLSDRFSAERPKGSFSTLEIQRTEQGDSAMYLCASTGQGGGYTFGSGTRLTVV.

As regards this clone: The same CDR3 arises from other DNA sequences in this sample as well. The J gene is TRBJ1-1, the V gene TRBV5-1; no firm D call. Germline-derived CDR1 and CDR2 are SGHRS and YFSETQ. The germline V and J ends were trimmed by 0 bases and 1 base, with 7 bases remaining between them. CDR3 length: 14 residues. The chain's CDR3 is CASSLEGGNTEAFF. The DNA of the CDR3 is TGCGCCAGCAGCTTGGAGGGAGGGAACACTGAAGCTTTCTTT. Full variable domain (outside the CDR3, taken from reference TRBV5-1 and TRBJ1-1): KAGVTQTPRYLIKTRGQQVTLSCSPISGHRSVSWYQQTPGQGLQFLFEYFSETQRNKGNFPGRFSGRQFSNSRSEMNVSTLELGDSALYLCASSLEGGNTEAFFGQGTRLTVV.

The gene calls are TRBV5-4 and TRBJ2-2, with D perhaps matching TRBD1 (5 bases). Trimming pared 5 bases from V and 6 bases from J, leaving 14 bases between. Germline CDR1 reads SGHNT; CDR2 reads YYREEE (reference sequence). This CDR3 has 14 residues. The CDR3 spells CASRPPPGSGELFF. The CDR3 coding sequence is TGTGCCAGCAGGCCGCCCCCAGGGTCCGGGGAGCTGTTTTTT.

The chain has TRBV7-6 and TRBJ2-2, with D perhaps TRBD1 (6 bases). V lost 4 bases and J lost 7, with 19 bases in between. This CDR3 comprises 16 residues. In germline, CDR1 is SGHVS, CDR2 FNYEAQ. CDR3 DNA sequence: TGTGCCAGCAGCTCATCCCTACAGGGTGACGGCGGGGAGCTGTTTTTT. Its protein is CASSSSLQGDGGELFF.

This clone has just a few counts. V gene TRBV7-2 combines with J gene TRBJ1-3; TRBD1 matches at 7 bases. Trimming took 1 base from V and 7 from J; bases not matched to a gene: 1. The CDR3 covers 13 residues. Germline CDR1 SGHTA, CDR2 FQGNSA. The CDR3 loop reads CASSLEQGNTIYF. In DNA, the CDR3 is TGTGCCAGCAGCTTAGAACAGGGGAACACCATATATTTT.

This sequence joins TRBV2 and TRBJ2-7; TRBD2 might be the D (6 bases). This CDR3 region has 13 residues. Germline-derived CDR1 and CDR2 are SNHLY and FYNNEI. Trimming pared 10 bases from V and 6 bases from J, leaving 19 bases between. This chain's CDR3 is CATGGTSFGEQYF. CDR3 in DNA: TGTGCCACCGGCGGGACTTCATTCGGCGAGCAGTACTTC.

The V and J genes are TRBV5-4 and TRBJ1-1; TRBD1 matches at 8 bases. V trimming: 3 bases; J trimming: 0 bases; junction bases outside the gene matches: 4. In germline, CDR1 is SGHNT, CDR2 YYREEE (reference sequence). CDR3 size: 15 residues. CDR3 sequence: CASSSRQGMNTEAFF. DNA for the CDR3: TGTGCCAGCAGCTCCAGACAGGGGATGAACACTGAAGCTTTCTTT.

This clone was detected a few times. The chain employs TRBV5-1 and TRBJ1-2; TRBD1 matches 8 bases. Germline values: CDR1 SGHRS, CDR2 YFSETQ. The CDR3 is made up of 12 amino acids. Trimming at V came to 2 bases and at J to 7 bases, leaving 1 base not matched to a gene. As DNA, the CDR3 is TGCGCCAGCAGCTTCGACAGGGGTGGCTACACCTTC. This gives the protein CASSFDRGGYTF.

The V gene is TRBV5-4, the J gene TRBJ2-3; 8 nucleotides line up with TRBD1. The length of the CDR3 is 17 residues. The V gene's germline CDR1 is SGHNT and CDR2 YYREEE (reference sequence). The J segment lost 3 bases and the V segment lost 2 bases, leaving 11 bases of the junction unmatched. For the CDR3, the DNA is TGTGCCAGCAGCTTAACGTCCGGACAGGGTGGTACAGATACGCAGTATTTT. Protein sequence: CASSLTSGQGGTDTQYF.